These 9 T cell receptor beta chains were all obtained from the same sample, sequenced in a study of response to subunit inactivated influenza vaccine (dated by TCRdb to the late 2010s). Library creation used RT-PCR. Reads for this sample came from an Illumina HiSeq 2500. The raw public reads went through TCRdb reprocessing: fastp at Q25, MiXCR clone calling, in-frame beta chains kept. Entries that share a CDR3 protein sequence are merged under the most common genes and DNA. The sample table lists roughly 710,000 distinct CDR3 sequences, 12% to 15% of them with a count of one. Together, the top ten hold 7.5% to 8% of the sample. The material was PBMCs from blood, obtained less than 15 days before vaccination. The receptors were gathered from a man aged 45 to 65 who received an inactivated influenza vaccine. Donor details come from another sample of the same person, matched by shared clones.

This rearrangement joins TRBV6-2 or TRBV6-3 to TRBJ2-7, with TRBD2 matching 12 bases. This CDR3 is 16 amino acids long. V dropped 3 bases and J dropped 6; count of bases not matched to a gene: 9. Germline values: CDR1 MNHEY, CDR2 SVGEGT. The CDR3, as DNA: TGTGCCAGCAGTTATTATCTAGCGGGAGGGAGGTTCGAGCAGTACTTC. As protein: CASSYYLAGGRFEQYF.

The rearrangement links TRBV4-3 to TRBJ2-3; 7 positions agree with TRBD1. The CDR3 extends over 15 amino acids. V trimming: 0 bases; J trimming: 1 base; junction bases outside the gene matches: 1. The germline V gene encodes CDR1 LGHNA and CDR2 YSLEER. The CDR3 DNA reads TGCGCCAGCAGCCAAGAGACAGGGCGCACAGATACGCAGTATTTT. Its translation: CASSQETGRTDTQYF.

The V call is TRBV6-5, the J call TRBJ1-2; no reliable D call. The CDR3 has 14 residues. V was trimmed by 2 bases and J by 1 base, leaving 8 bases between them. Germline V gene data show CDR1 as MNHEY and CDR2 as SVGAGI. The chain's CDR3 is CASSYGWNNYGYTF. The CDR3 nucleotides read TGTGCCAGCAGTTACGGATGGAATAACTATGGCTACACCTTC.

This clonotype has only a few counts. The chain has TRBV5-1 and TRBJ2-7, with unresolved D. V shed 0 bases and J shed 0 bases, with 7 bases lying between them. The CDR3 runs 14 residues. Germline V lookup: CDR1 SGHRS, CDR2 YFSETQ. In DNA form, the CDR3 reads TGCGCCAGCAGCTTGGGGGCTATCTCCTACGAGCAGTACTTC. As protein: CASSLGAISYEQYF. The variable domain in full, with the rest retrieved from reference TRBV5-1 and TRBJ2-7, is KAGVTQTPRYLIKTRGQQVTLSCSPISGHRSVSWYQQTPGQGLQFLFEYFSETQRNKGNFPGRFSGRQFSNSRSEMNVSTLELGDSALYLCASSLGAISYEQYFGPGTRLTVT.

This clonotype showed up just a few times. V and J are TRBV20-1 and TRBJ2-3; D perhaps matches TRBD2 (5 bases). The ends were cut back, 3 bases at V and 4 bases at J, with 14 bases in the middle. The CDR3 contains 14 residues. The V gene's germline CDR1 is DFQATT and CDR2 SNEGSKA (reference sequence). The DNA for the CDR3 is TGCAGTGCTAGGTCCCGCGAGGGCGCAGATACGCAGTATTTT. Encoded protein: CSARSREGADTQYF.

The V and J genes are TRBV10-3 and TRBJ2-4, with D possibly TRBD1 on 5 matching bases. The V gene lost 3 bases and the J gene lost 4 bases, with 16 bases spanning the gap. Germline CDR1 is ENHRY and CDR2 is SYGVKD. The CDR3 loop spans 16 amino acids. The CDR3 is CAISDQPRTLKNIQYF. The CDR3 bases are TGTGCCATCAGTGACCAGCCAAGGACATTGAAAAACATTCAGTACTTC.

This clonotype was observed a few times. The chain links TRBV12-3 or TRBV12-4 to TRBJ2-1; 8 bases fit TRBD2. This CDR3 is 15 amino acids long. With 2 bases clipped from V and 7 bases from J, the junction kept 7 bases outside the gene matches. Here the CDR3 DNA reads TGTGCCAGCAGTTTATTCGGGAGGGCCGGGAATGAGCAGTTCTTC. Amino acid sequence: CASSLFGRAGNEQFF.

The chain uses TRBV5-4 and TRBJ2-3; a possible D gene is TRBD2 (6 bases). Per the germline V gene, CDR1 is SGHNT and CDR2 is YYREEE (reference sequence). The length of the CDR3 is 13 residues. The V end was cut by 1 base, the J end by 5 bases, with 8 bases between. The CDR3 region has the DNA TGTGCCAGCAGCTTGTACGGGGGAGATACGCAGTATTTT. Its protein product is CASSLYGGDTQYF.

V and J are TRBV3-1 and TRBJ2-7; unclear D gene. This CDR3 is built from 14 residues. The germline V gene encodes CDR1 LGHDT and CDR2 YNNKEL (reference sequence). Deletions cut 3 bases from V and 4 bases from J, with 13 bases between. The CDR3 nucleotides are TGTGCCAGCAGCCAGTACTACCCCCCTTACGAGCAGTACTTC. Amino acid sequence: CASSQYYPPYEQYF.